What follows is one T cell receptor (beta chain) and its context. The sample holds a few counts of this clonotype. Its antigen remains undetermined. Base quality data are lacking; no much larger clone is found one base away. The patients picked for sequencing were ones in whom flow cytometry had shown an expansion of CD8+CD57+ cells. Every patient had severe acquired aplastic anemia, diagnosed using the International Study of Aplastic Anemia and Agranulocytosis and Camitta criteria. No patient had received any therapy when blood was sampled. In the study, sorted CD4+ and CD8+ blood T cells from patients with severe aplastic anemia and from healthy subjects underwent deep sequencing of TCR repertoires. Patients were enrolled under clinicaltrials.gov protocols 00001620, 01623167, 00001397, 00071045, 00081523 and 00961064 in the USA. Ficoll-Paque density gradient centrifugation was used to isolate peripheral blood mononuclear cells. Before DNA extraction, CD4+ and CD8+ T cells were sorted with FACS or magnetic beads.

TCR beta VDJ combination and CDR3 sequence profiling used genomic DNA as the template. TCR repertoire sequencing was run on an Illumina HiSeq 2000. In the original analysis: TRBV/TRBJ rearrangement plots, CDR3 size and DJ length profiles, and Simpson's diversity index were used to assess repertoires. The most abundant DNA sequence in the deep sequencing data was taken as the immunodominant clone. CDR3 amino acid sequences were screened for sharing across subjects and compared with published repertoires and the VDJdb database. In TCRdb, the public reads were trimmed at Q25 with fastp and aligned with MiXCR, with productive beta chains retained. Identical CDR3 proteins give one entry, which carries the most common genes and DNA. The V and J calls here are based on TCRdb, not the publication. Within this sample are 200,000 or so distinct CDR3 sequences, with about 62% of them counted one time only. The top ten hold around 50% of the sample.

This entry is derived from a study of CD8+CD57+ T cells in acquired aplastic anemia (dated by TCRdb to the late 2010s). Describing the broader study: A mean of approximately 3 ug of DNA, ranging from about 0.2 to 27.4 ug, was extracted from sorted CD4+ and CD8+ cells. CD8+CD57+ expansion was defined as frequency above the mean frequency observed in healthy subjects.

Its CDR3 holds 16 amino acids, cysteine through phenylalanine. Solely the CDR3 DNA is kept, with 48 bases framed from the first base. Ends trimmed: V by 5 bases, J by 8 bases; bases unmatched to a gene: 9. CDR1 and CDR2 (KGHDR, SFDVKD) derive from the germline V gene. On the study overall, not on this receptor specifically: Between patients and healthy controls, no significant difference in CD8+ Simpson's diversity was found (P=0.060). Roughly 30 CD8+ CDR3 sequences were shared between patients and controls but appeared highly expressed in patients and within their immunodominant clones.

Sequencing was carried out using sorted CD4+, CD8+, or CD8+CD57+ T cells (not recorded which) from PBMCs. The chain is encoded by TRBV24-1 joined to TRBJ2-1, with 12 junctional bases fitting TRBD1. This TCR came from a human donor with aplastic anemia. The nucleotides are TGTGCCACCAGTGCTCACCGGGACAGGGGGCAGGATGAGCAGTTCTTC. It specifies CATSAHRDRGQDEQFF.